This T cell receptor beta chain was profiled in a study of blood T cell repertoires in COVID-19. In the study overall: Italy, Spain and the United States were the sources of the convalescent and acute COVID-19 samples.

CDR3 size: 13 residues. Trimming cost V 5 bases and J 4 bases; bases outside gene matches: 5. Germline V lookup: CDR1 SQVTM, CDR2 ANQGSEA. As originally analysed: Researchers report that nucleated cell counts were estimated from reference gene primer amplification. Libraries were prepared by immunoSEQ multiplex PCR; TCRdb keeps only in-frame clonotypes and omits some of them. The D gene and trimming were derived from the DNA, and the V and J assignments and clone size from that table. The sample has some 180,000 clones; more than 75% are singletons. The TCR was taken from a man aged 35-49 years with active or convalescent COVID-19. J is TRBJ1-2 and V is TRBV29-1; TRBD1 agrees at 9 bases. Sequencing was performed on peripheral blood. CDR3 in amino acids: CSVNRDRAYGYTF. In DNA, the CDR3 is TGCAGCGTTAACCGGGACAGGGCCTATGGCTACACCTTC.